This entry lists 5 T cell receptor beta chains sequenced from one sample in a study of T cells after yellow fever vaccination. Via MiXCR, TCRdb re-called the 5' RACE reads, giving one row per CDR3 protein. Here the sample spans tens of thousands of distinct CDR3 sequences, more than 5.5% being singletons. Sequenced here: CD8+ T cells sorted from PBMCs, sampled around 10 days after the first yellow fever vaccination. These receptors came from a man between 18 and 29 years old who received the YFV17D yellow fever vaccine.

The gene calls are TRBV15 and TRBJ1-5, with D tentatively TRBD1 (5 bases). The germline CDR1 and CDR2 sequences are LNHNV and YYDKDF (reference sequence). This CDR3 is 15 amino acids long. V dropped 8 bases and J dropped 4 bases, with 18 bases sitting between them. CDR3 in DNA: TGTGCCACCCTAGGGGTAACAGGAGGGAATCAGCCCCAGCATTTT. Its protein product is CATLGVTGGNQPQHF.

This clonotype was seen at least ten times. The V and J genes are TRBV4-3 and TRBJ2-1; D possibly corresponds to TRBD2 (5 bases). The V end lost 8 bases, the J end lost 6 bases, and 20 bases lay between the germline ends. CDR1 LGHNA and CDR2 YSLEER come from the germline V gene. The CDR3 consists of 15 residues. CDR3 residues: CASSKGLGDPNEQFF. In DNA, the CDR3 is TGCGCCAGCTCAAAAGGATTGGGAGATCCCAATGAGCAGTTCTTC.

The gene calls are TRBV7-9 and TRBJ1-6; possible D gene TRBD1, 6 bases. Trimming left V 1 base short and J 8 bases short, with 9 bases between. There are 14 residues in the CDR3. The germline V gene encodes CDR1 SEHNR and CDR2 FQNEAQ (reference sequence). CDR3 region: CASSLVRGDSPLHF. The CDR3 DNA reads TGTGCCAGCAGCTTAGTCAGGGGAGATTCACCCCTCCACTTT.

The J gene is TRBJ2-5, the V gene TRBV29-1, with a possible D match to TRBD1 (6 bases). Per germline, CDR1 SQVTM and CDR2 ANQGSEA. Trimming shortened V by 7 bases and J by 5 bases, and 17 bases separated the two germline ends. This CDR3 spans 13 amino acids. The CDR3 here is CSGSRGSRETQYF. The CDR3 DNA follows: TGCAGCGGGTCCAGGGGCAGCAGGGAGACCCAGTACTTC.

V usage is TRBV7-6 and J usage is TRBJ1-5; D is undetermined. V was trimmed by 1 base and J by 1 base, leaving 5 bases between them. Per the germline V gene, CDR1 is SGHVS and CDR2 is FNYEAQ. The CDR3 has 14 amino acids. The CDR3 nucleotides read TGTGCCAGCAGCTTAGAGCCAAGCAATCAGCCCCAGCATTTT. Its translation is CASSLEPSNQPQHF.